This is a list of T cell receptor beta chains from one sample in a study of CD8 T cells in ankylosing spondylitis. MiXCR was run by TCRdb on the 5' RACE reads, yielding one entry per CDR3 protein. Of a few hundred thousand distinct CDR3 sequences in the sample, less than 9.5% were seen once. The source material was blood, either unsorted or a sorted T cell fraction (not recorded which). The receptors stem from a male donor with ankylosing spondylitis. Both conserved end residues are part of each CDR3. Fields, in order: J gene, clone size, V gene, CDR3 length, D gene, CDR3 protein, CDR3 DNA. A D gene is named only where the DNA matches it firmly. Clone size is shown for a subset of rows, as once, few, many or a class of expanded clone.

j_gene: TRBJ2-7; abundance: many; v_gene: TRBV7-9; len: 17; d_gene: TRBD1; CDR3aa: CASSLGGWGQDSYEQYF; CDR3nt: TGTGCCAGCAGCTTAGGCGGCTGGGGACAGGACTCCTACGAGCAGTACTTC
j_gene: TRBJ2-4; abundance: .; v_gene: TRBV20-1; len: 13; d_gene: .; CDR3aa: CSARLGGKNIQYF; CDR3nt: TGCAGTGCTAGATTGGGGGGCAAAAACATTCAGTACTTC
j_gene: TRBJ1-1; abundance: few; v_gene: TRBV6-5; len: 15; d_gene: TRBD1; CDR3aa: CASSYQGALSSEAFF; CDR3nt: TGTGCCAGCAGTTACCAGGGGGCCCTTAGTTCTGAAGCTTTCTTT
j_gene: TRBJ2-2; abundance: few; v_gene: TRBV4-3; len: 18; d_gene: .; CDR3aa: CASSHARAASVDTGELFF; CDR3nt: TGCGCCAGCAGCCACGCCAGGGCGGCCTCGGTGGACACCGGGGAGCTGTTTTTT
j_gene: TRBJ2-1; abundance: many; v_gene: TRBV5-1; len: 15; d_gene: .; CDR3aa: CASNEGGITYNEQFF; CDR3nt: TGCGCCAGTAATGAGGGGGGGATAACCTACAATGAGCAGTTCTTC
j_gene: TRBJ1-1; abundance: .; v_gene: TRBV20-1; len: 14; d_gene: .; CDR3aa: CSAIPPDRVTEAFF; CDR3nt: TGCAGTGCTATTCCCCCCGACCGGGTCACTGAAGCTTTCTTT
j_gene: TRBJ2-5; abundance: many; v_gene: TRBV18; len: 14; d_gene: .; CDR3aa: CASHPRGTQETQYF; CDR3nt: TGTGCCAGCCACCCCCGGGGTACTCAAGAGACCCAGTACTTC
j_gene: TRBJ2-7; abundance: many; v_gene: TRBV20-1; len: 12; d_gene: .; CDR3aa: CSASGSSYEQYF; CDR3nt: TGCAGTGCTAGCGGGAGCTCCTACGAGCAGTACTTC
j_gene: TRBJ2-1; abundance: few; v_gene: TRBV11-2; len: 16; d_gene: .; CDR3aa: CASSSPPPGLNNEQFF; CDR3nt: TGTGCCAGCAGTTCACCCCCCCCGGGACTGAACAATGAGCAGTTCTTC
j_gene: TRBJ2-7; abundance: few; v_gene: TRBV29-1; len: 14; d_gene: .; CDR3aa: CSVGGTLASYEQYF; CDR3nt: TGCAGCGTTGGGGGGACGTTGGCCTCCTACGAGCAGTACTTC
j_gene: TRBJ2-3; abundance: .; v_gene: TRBV5-1; len: 16; d_gene: .; CDR3aa: CASSFRSRSSTDTQYF; CDR3nt: TGCGCCAGCAGCTTTAGGTCGAGGAGTAGCACAGATACGCAGTATTTT
j_gene: TRBJ2-4; abundance: .; v_gene: TRBV5-1; len: 15; d_gene: TRBD2; CDR3aa: CASSTGLGYKNIQYF; CDR3nt: TGCGCCAGCAGCACGGGACTAGGGTACAAAAACATTCAGTACTTC
j_gene: TRBJ1-5; abundance: few; v_gene: TRBV7-8; len: 16; d_gene: .; CDR3aa: CASSSLTGLWDQPQHF; CDR3nt: TGTGCCAGCAGCTCCCTGACAGGCCTCTGGGATCAGCCCCAGCATTTT
j_gene: TRBJ2-7; abundance: few; v_gene: TRBV3-1; len: 13; d_gene: .; CDR3aa: CASSQGSAGEQYF; CDR3nt: TGTGCCAGCAGCCAAGGCAGTGCAGGCGAGCAGTACTTC
j_gene: TRBJ2-1; abundance: few; v_gene: TRBV27; len: 13; d_gene: TRBD1; CDR3aa: CASTGTGYNEQFF; CDR3nt: TGTGCCAGCACCGGGACAGGGTACAATGAGCAGTTCTTC
j_gene: TRBJ2-7; abundance: few; v_gene: TRBV24-1; len: 19; d_gene: TRBD2; CDR3aa: CATSDSAGLAGPPSYEQYF; CDR3nt: TGTGCCACCAGTGATTCCGCGGGTCTAGCGGGACCCCCCTCCTACGAGCAGTACTTC
j_gene: TRBJ1-6; abundance: .; v_gene: TRBV5-1; len: 16; d_gene: .; CDR3aa: CASSLAHREINSPLHF; CDR3nt: TGCGCCAGCAGCTTGGCCCACAGGGAGATCAATTCACCCCTCCACTTT
j_gene: TRBJ1-1; abundance: .; v_gene: TRBV18; len: 16; d_gene: .; CDR3aa: CASSPFLGRSNTEAFF; CDR3nt: TGTGCCAGCTCACCGTTCCTGGGACGGTCGAACACTGAAGCTTTCTTT
j_gene: TRBJ1-1; abundance: .; v_gene: TRBV12-3/TRBV12-4; len: 13; d_gene: .; CDR3aa: CASSFARTSEAFF; CDR3nt: TGTGCCAGCAGTTTTGCTAGGACAAGCGAAGCTTTCTTT
j_gene: TRBJ1-2; abundance: few; v_gene: TRBV5-5; len: 17; d_gene: .; CDR3aa: CASSPKAGPSTNYGYTF; CDR3nt: TGTGCCAGCAGCCCCAAAGCCGGGCCCTCAACAAACTATGGCTACACCTTC
j_gene: TRBJ2-5; abundance: many; v_gene: TRBV27; len: 15; d_gene: TRBD2; CDR3aa: CASSLGLAAQETQYF; CDR3nt: TGTGCCAGCAGTCTGGGACTAGCAGCTCAAGAGACCCAGTACTTC
j_gene: TRBJ1-1; abundance: .; v_gene: TRBV5-6; len: 14; d_gene: .; CDR3aa: CASSLGFRVLEAFF; CDR3nt: TGTGCCAGCAGCTTGGGGTTCAGGGTCCTTGAAGCTTTCTTT
j_gene: TRBJ2-1; abundance: many; v_gene: TRBV5-1; len: 14; d_gene: TRBD2; CDR3aa: CASSSGTSDNEQFF; CDR3nt: TGCGCCAGCAGCTCCGGGACTAGTGACAATGAGCAGTTCTTC
j_gene: TRBJ2-7; abundance: .; v_gene: TRBV3-1; len: 19; d_gene: .; CDR3aa: CASSQDMGWGRSSSYEQYF; CDR3nt: TGTGCCAGCAGCCAAGATATGGGTTGGGGGCGCTCAAGCTCCTACGAGCAGTACTTC
j_gene: TRBJ1-5; abundance: many; v_gene: TRBV12-3/TRBV12-4; len: 14; d_gene: .; CDR3aa: CASSIRGGRQPQHF; CDR3nt: TGTGCCAGCAGTATCCGAGGGGGTAGGCAGCCCCAGCATTTT
j_gene: TRBJ2-1; abundance: .; v_gene: TRBV20-1; len: 15; d_gene: TRBD2; CDR3aa: CSARQAGGPVNEQFF; CDR3nt: TGCAGTGCTAGGCAAGCGGGAGGGCCTGTCAATGAGCAGTTCTTC
j_gene: TRBJ2-7; abundance: few; v_gene: TRBV20-1; len: 15; d_gene: .; CDR3aa: CSAKQPTDGSYEQYF; CDR3nt: TGCAGTGCCAAGCAGCCGACAGACGGCTCCTACGAGCAGTACTTC
j_gene: TRBJ2-3; abundance: .; v_gene: TRBV18; len: 16; d_gene: TRBD1; CDR3aa: CASSPPDRATTDTQYF; CDR3nt: TGTGCCAGCTCACCACCGGACAGGGCAACCACAGATACGCAGTATTTT
j_gene: TRBJ2-1; abundance: few; v_gene: TRBV29-1; len: 15; d_gene: TRBD1; CDR3aa: CSVEDLGQGAIEQFF; CDR3nt: TGCAGCGTTGAAGATCTTGGACAGGGGGCTATTGAGCAGTTCTTC
j_gene: TRBJ1-2; abundance: .; v_gene: TRBV7-9; len: 15; d_gene: TRBD1; CDR3aa: CASSSRDRRHYGYTF; CDR3nt: TGTGCCAGCAGCTCCCGGGACAGGCGACACTATGGCTACACCTTC
j_gene: TRBJ2-7; abundance: .; v_gene: TRBV7-8; len: 19; d_gene: .; CDR3aa: CASSLVRSIVLRVGYEQYF; CDR3nt: TGTGCCAGCAGCTTAGTTCGTTCCATCGTACTCCGGGTGGGCTACGAGCAGTACTTC
j_gene: TRBJ2-1; abundance: few; v_gene: TRBV18; len: 15; d_gene: TRBD2; CDR3aa: CASSPQVTSGNEQFF; CDR3nt: TGTGCCAGCTCACCTCAAGTGACTAGCGGAAATGAGCAGTTCTTC
j_gene: TRBJ2-3; abundance: many; v_gene: TRBV5-1; len: 16; d_gene: .; CDR3aa: CASSLEGREGTDTQYF; CDR3nt: TGCGCCAGCAGCTTGGAAGGCAGGGAGGGCACAGATACGCAGTATTTT
j_gene: TRBJ1-1; abundance: many; v_gene: TRBV29-1; len: 12; d_gene: .; CDR3aa: CSVEAGPTEAFF; CDR3nt: TGCAGCGTTGAAGCAGGGCCCACTGAAGCTTTCTTT
j_gene: TRBJ1-2; abundance: many; v_gene: TRBV4-2; len: 12; d_gene: .; CDR3aa: CASSQDSAGYTF; CDR3nt: TGTGCCAGCAGCCAAGATTCGGCTGGCTACACCTTC
j_gene: TRBJ2-1; abundance: .; v_gene: TRBV9; len: 13; d_gene: .; CDR3aa: CASSVAWGSEQFF; CDR3nt: TGTGCCAGCAGCGTAGCGTGGGGGAGTGAGCAGTTCTTC
j_gene: TRBJ2-7; abundance: .; v_gene: TRBV29-1; len: 14; d_gene: .; CDR3aa: CSVERGKKAYEQYF; CDR3nt: TGCAGCGTTGAGCGCGGTAAGAAAGCCTACGAGCAGTACTTC
j_gene: TRBJ2-5; abundance: few; v_gene: TRBV20-1; len: 13; d_gene: .; CDR3aa: CSASTGHQETQYF; CDR3nt: TGCAGTGCTAGTACGGGCCACCAAGAGACCCAGTACTTC
j_gene: TRBJ2-2; abundance: many; v_gene: TRBV15; len: 15; d_gene: TRBD2; CDR3aa: CATSGGFSGTGELFF; CDR3nt: TGTGCCACCAGCGGAGGGTTTAGCGGGACCGGGGAGCTGTTTTTT
j_gene: TRBJ2-5; abundance: many; v_gene: TRBV12-3/TRBV12-4; len: 12; d_gene: .; CDR3aa: CASIGTGETQYF; CDR3nt: TGTGCCAGCATCGGGACCGGGGAGACCCAGTACTTC
j_gene: TRBJ2-7; abundance: many; v_gene: TRBV7-7; len: 13; d_gene: .; CDR3aa: CASSLGMDHEQYF; CDR3nt: TGTGCTAGCAGCTTAGGTATGGACCACGAGCAGTACTTC
j_gene: TRBJ2-1; abundance: few; v_gene: TRBV5-1; len: 14; d_gene: TRBD1; CDR3aa: CASQAGQVTNEQFF; CDR3nt: TGCGCCAGCCAGGCGGGACAGGTCACCAATGAGCAGTTCTTC
j_gene: TRBJ2-3; abundance: many; v_gene: TRBV20-1; len: 13; d_gene: TRBD2; CDR3aa: CSGASGATDTQYF; CDR3nt: TGCAGTGGGGCTAGCGGAGCGACAGATACGCAGTATTTT
j_gene: TRBJ2-7; abundance: many; v_gene: TRBV20-1; len: 14; d_gene: .; CDR3aa: CSAEGEGSSNEQYF; CDR3nt: TGCAGTGCCGAGGGGGAGGGATCCTCAAACGAGCAGTACTTC
j_gene: TRBJ2-6; abundance: .; v_gene: TRBV6-2/TRBV6-3; len: 16; d_gene: .; CDR3aa: CASSYSPLSGANVLTF; CDR3nt: TGTGCCAGCAGTTACTCCCCTTTGTCTGGGGCCAACGTCCTGACTTTC
j_gene: TRBJ1-5; abundance: .; v_gene: TRBV19; len: 16; d_gene: .; CDR3aa: CASIGRLEFSNQPQHF; CDR3nt: TGTGCCAGTATCGGGAGGCTCGAGTTTAGCAATCAGCCCCAGCATTTT
j_gene: TRBJ1-5; abundance: many; v_gene: TRBV5-1; len: 15; d_gene: TRBD1; CDR3aa: CASSPRTGAVGPQHF; CDR3nt: TGCGCCAGCAGCCCGCGGACAGGCGCAGTTGGGCCCCAGCATTTT
j_gene: TRBJ2-4; abundance: .; v_gene: TRBV5-1; len: 15; d_gene: .; CDR3aa: CASSLVSGLENIQYF; CDR3nt: TGCGCCAGCAGCTTGGTTTCGGGGTTGGAAAACATTCAGTACTTC
j_gene: TRBJ1-4; abundance: few; v_gene: TRBV7-2; len: 15; d_gene: .; CDR3aa: CASSLVGTANEKLFF; CDR3nt: TGTGCCAGCAGCTTAGTCGGGACGGCTAATGAAAAACTGTTTTTT
j_gene: TRBJ2-3; abundance: few; v_gene: TRBV29-1; len: 14; d_gene: TRBD2; CDR3aa: CSVKGASGTDTQYF; CDR3nt: TGCAGCGTTAAAGGGGCTAGCGGAACAGATACGCAGTATTTT
j_gene: TRBJ2-5; abundance: many; v_gene: TRBV5-1; len: 11; d_gene: .; CDR3aa: CASSLQETQYF; CDR3nt: TGTGCCAGCAGCTTACAAGAGACCCAGTACTTC
j_gene: TRBJ2-7; abundance: many; v_gene: TRBV6-2/TRBV6-3; len: 13; d_gene: .; CDR3aa: CASSYSVPWEQYF; CDR3nt: TGTGCCAGCAGTTACTCGGTTCCCTGGGAGCAGTACTTC